These 27 T cell receptor beta chains were all obtained from the same sample, sequenced in a study of blood T cell repertoires in COVID-19. Clones were sequenced by immunoSEQ multiplex PCR, and TCRdb holds only the in-frame ones, with some missing. The sample consists of approximately 75,000 clones, approximately 86% of them appearing once. Specimen: peripheral blood. The receptor source for this set is a man aged 80 or over with COVID-19, enrolled during active disease.

J is TRBJ2-1 and V is TRBV18; D unclear. The CDR3 runs to 15 residues. The V gene lost 2 bases and the J gene lost 9 bases, with 17 bases spanning the gap. Germline V gene sequence: CDR1 KGHSH, CDR2 LQKENI. The CDR3 is CASSPGLTTVSEQFF. The CDR3 bases are TGTGCCAGCTCACCAGGATTAACCACAGTGAGTGAGCAGTTCTTC.

The chain employs TRBV2 and TRBJ2-2; 7 bases align to TRBD1. V dropped 4 bases and J dropped 0; count of bases not matched to a gene: 11. The CDR3 sequence is 18 residues long. The germline V gene encodes CDR1 SNHLY and CDR2 FYNNEI. CDR3 in DNA: TGTGCCAGCAGTGCGGTTCCGACAGGGCGAACGAACACCGGGGAGCTGTTTTTT. Its translation is CASSAVPTGRTNTGELFF.

The J gene is TRBJ2-3, the V gene TRBV9; TRBD2 matches at 8 bases. Germline V gene data show CDR1 as SGDLS and CDR2 as YYNGEE. The J segment lost 0 bases and the V segment lost 4 bases, leaving 4 bases of the junction unmatched. This CDR3 region has 15 residues. CDR3 coding DNA: TGTGCCAGCAGCTTAAGCGGGGGAAGCACAGATACGCAGTATTTT. It is translated as CASSLSGGSTDTQYF.

The V gene is TRBV4-1, the J gene TRBJ2-5; the D gene is possibly TRBD2 (5 bases). V lost 1 base and J 3 bases, leaving 12 bases between the germline ends. Germline loops: CDR1 MGHRA, CDR2 YSYEKL. The CDR3 has 15 residues. The CDR3 nucleotides read TGCGCCAGCAGCCAAGTTCCGGGGAACGAAGAGACCCAGTACTTC. Residues: CASSQVPGNEETQYF.

This rearrangement joins TRBV10-3 to TRBJ1-2, with 10 bases identical to TRBD1. V shed 3 bases and J 7 bases; nucleotides not matched to a gene: 8. Germline-derived CDR1 and CDR2 are ENHRY and SYGVKD. The CDR3 has 15 residues. The CDR3, as DNA: TGTGCCATCAGTGAATCAGATCGGGACAGGGGTGGCTACACCTTC. Translating it yields CAISESDRDRGGYTF.

The chain combines TRBV5-8 with TRBJ2-1, with D perhaps TRBD2 (7 bases). Per germline, CDR1 SGHTS and CDR2 YDEGEE. The CDR3 runs to 15 residues. V lost 4 bases to trimming and J lost 4 bases, with 15 bases between them. CDR3 residues: CASSRGGARYNEQFF. CDR3 DNA sequence: TGTGCCAGCAGCCGAGGGGGGGCCAGGTACAATGAGCAGTTCTTC. Full variable domain (remainder filled in from reference TRBV5-8 and TRBJ2-1): EAGVTQSPTHLIKTRGQQATLRCSPISGHTSVYWYQQALGLGLQFLLWYDEGEERNRGNFPPRFSGRQFPNYSSELNVNALELEDSALYLCASSRGGARYNEQFFGPGTRLTVL.

The V and J genes are TRBV12-3 or TRBV12-4 and TRBJ1-5; possibly TRBD1 for D (5 bases). V was shortened by 3 bases and J by 6 bases, with 9 bases between the two germline ends. The CDR3 covers 13 residues. The CDR3, as DNA: TGTGCCAGCAGTTTTCAGGGCAGTCAGCCCCAGCATTTT. Protein product: CASSFQGSQPQHF.

This clone was seen a single time. The chain carries TRBV19 and TRBJ2-1; maybe TRBD1 (6 bases). The V gene's germline CDR1 is LNHDA and CDR2 SQIVND (reference sequence). Between the trimmed V and J ends, which lost 2 bases and 12 bases, there was a span of 8 bases. This CDR3 is built from 11 residues. The CDR3 here is CASSIRGWQFF. In nucleotides, the CDR3 is TGTGCCAGTAGTATAAGGGGGTGGCAGTTCTTC.

The chain carries TRBV14 and TRBJ2-6; D uncertain. CDR1 and CDR2 (germline): SGHDN, FVKESK. Trimming took off 5 bases at V and 1 base at J, with 6 bases between the two ends. The CDR3 consists of 14 residues. The CDR3 nucleotides read TGTGCCAGCAGCGAGGATTCTGGGGCCAACGTCCTGACTTTC. Translating it yields CASSEDSGANVLTF.

This clone showed up just a few times. The chain joins TRBV18 to TRBJ1-2, with D possibly matching TRBD1 (5 bases). Germline loops: CDR1 KGHSH, CDR2 LQKENI. Trimming stripped 1 base from V and 8 bases from J, with 11 bases between. This CDR3 is 13 amino acids long. As DNA, the CDR3 is TGTGCCAGCTCACCACAGACAGTGGGCGGCTACACCTTC. It translates to CASSPQTVGGYTF.

The rearrangement uses TRBV29-1 and TRBJ2-2; 12 nucleotides agree with TRBD2. There are 15 residues in the CDR3. The V and J ends lost 5 bases and 4 bases, in that order; junction bases with no gene match: 5. Germline V gene data show CDR1 as SQVTM and CDR2 as ANQGSEA. The CDR3 loop reads CSVLAGGAGTGELFF. The CDR3 DNA sequence: TGCAGCGTTCTAGCGGGGGGGGCGGGCACCGGGGAGCTGTTTTTT.

The chain links TRBV9 to TRBJ2-7; 8 bases match TRBD1. The germline CDR1 and CDR2 sequences are SGDLS and YYNGEE. The CDR3 extends over 15 amino acids. The junction had 8 bases not matched to a gene; V was cut back by 3 bases and J by 3 bases. CDR3 region: CASSARDRPIYEQYF. Written as DNA, the CDR3 is TGTGCCAGCAGCGCCCGGGACAGGCCCATCTACGAGCAGTACTTC.

The V call is TRBV10-3, the J call TRBJ1-3; a weak D match, TRBD1 (6 bases). The germline V gene has CDR1 ENHRY and CDR2 SYGVKD. V was trimmed by 9 bases and J by 2 bases, leaving 11 bases between them. The CDR3 is 13 residues long. Here the CDR3 reads CAIHSGAGNTIYF. The CDR3 DNA reads TGTGCCATTCACTCAGGGGCTGGAAACACCATATATTTT.

V is TRBV29-1 and J is TRBJ1-2; D may be TRBD1 (6 bases). CDR1 and CDR2 (germline): SQVTM, ANQGSEA. The CDR3 is made up of 12 amino acids. The V end was cut by 4 bases, the J end by 4 bases, with 10 bases between. Written as DNA, the CDR3 is TGCAGCGTTGGGACAGAGTCCTATGGCTACACCTTC. Encoded protein: CSVGTESYGYTF.

This clone was recorded only once. J is TRBJ2-1 and V is TRBV19, with TRBD1 identical over 7 bases. The CDR3 runs 15 residues. The germline V gene has CDR1 LNHDA and CDR2 SQIVND (reference sequence). The V segment lost 6 bases and the J segment 1 base; nucleotides outside the gene matches: 6. The CDR3 spells CASRIKTGSYNEQFF. DNA of the CDR3: TGTGCCAGTAGGATAAAGACAGGGTCCTACAATGAGCAGTTCTTC.

V usage is TRBV6-5 and J usage is TRBJ1-6, with D possibly matching TRBD1 (6 bases). V gave up 6 bases and J gave up 7 bases, with 16 bases separating them. This CDR3 comprises 15 residues. CDR1 is MNHEY and CDR2 is SVGAGI in the germline V gene. CDR3 sequence reads: CASSRPRTENSPLHF. The CDR3 DNA follows: TGTGCCAGCAGCCGACCTCGGACAGAGAATTCACCCCTCCACTTT.

This rearrangement joins TRBV2 to TRBJ1-4; no reliable D call. Between the trimmed V and J ends, which lost 1 base and 7 bases, there was a span of 13 bases. The CDR3 runs to 15 residues. Per the germline V gene, CDR1 is SNHLY and CDR2 is FYNNEI. The CDR3 region is CASSEDLVGGEKLFF. Written as DNA, the CDR3 is TGTGCCAGCAGTGAAGATTTGGTCGGTGGTGAAAAACTGTTTTTT.

The genes are TRBV7-9 and TRBJ1-1; D is unclear. The V gene lost 5 bases and the J gene lost 0 bases, with 4 bases spanning the gap. Germline V gene sequence: CDR1 SEHNR, CDR2 FQNEAQ (reference sequence). The CDR3 totals 12 residues. Written as DNA, the CDR3 is TGTGCCAGCAGCCAGGTGAACACTGAAGCTTTCTTT. It yields the protein CASSQVNTEAFF. The entire variable domain, with the rest obtained from reference TRBV7-9 and TRBJ1-1, is as follows: DTGVSQNPRHKITKRGQNVTFRCDPISEHNRLYWYRQTLGQGPEFLTYFQNEAQLEKSRLLSDRFSAERPKGSFSTLEIQRTEQGDSAMYLCASSQVNTEAFFGQGTRLTVV.

The V gene is TRBV2, the J gene TRBJ1-1; D is possibly TRBD1 (5 bases). Looked up from germline, CDR1 is SNHLY and CDR2 is FYNNEI. The CDR3 runs to 11 residues. Deletions cut 6 bases from V and 11 bases from J, with 13 bases between. DNA of the CDR3: TGTGCCAGCAGGCAGGGAATTCTGGCTTTCTTT. As protein: CASRQGILAFF.

The V gene is TRBV6-4, the J gene TRBJ2-3; 14 nucleotides match TRBD2. Germline V lookup: CDR1 MRHNA, CDR2 SNTAGT. With V trimmed by 7 bases and J by 5 bases, 5 bases remained unmatched. The CDR3 length is 15 residues. The CDR3 loop reads CASTPTSGGGDTQYF. CDR3 DNA: TGTGCCAGCACCCCGACTAGCGGGGGGGGAGATACGCAGTATTTT.

This chain joins TRBV5-4 and TRBJ1-2; 7 bases match TRBD1. J lost 8 bases, V lost 4 bases, and 11 bases had no gene match. The CDR3 is 14 residues long. The germline gives CDR1 SGHNT, CDR2 YYREEE (reference sequence). The CDR3 spells CASSLLDRAKGYTF. In DNA, the CDR3 is TGTGCCAGCAGCCTATTAGACAGGGCAAAGGGCTACACCTTC.

This clone was counted once. The V gene is TRBV7-3, the J gene TRBJ2-2; 7 bases map to TRBD1. The CDR3 runs to 16 residues. V gave up 2 bases and J gave up 6 bases; unmatched junction bases: 9. The germline gives CDR1 SGHTA, CDR2 FQGTGA. CDR3 loop: CASSLWGTASAGELFF. The DNA for the CDR3 is TGTGCCAGCAGCTTATGGGGGACAGCCTCCGCCGGGGAGCTGTTTTTT.

The genes are TRBV6-2 or TRBV6-3 and TRBJ2-7, with D hard to call. The V end was cut by 6 bases, the J end by 6 bases, with 15 bases between. Germline V lookup: CDR1 MNHEY, CDR2 SVGEGT. The CDR3 is 13 amino acids. The CDR3 DNA reads as TGTGCCAGCAGCCCAGCGCAAGTTGGCGAGCAGTACTTC. Translation: CASSPAQVGEQYF.

The chain combines TRBV9 with TRBJ2-2; 13 bases are shared with TRBD2. Trimming at V came to 2 bases and at J to 7 bases, leaving 5 bases not matched to a gene. The V gene's germline CDR1 is SGDLS and CDR2 YYNGEE. The CDR3 is made up of 16 amino acids. DNA of the CDR3: TGTGCCAGCAGCGTCGGGACTAGCGGGGCCGTCGGGGAGCTGTTTTTT. Translating it yields CASSVGTSGAVGELFF.

This clone was counted a few times. The V call is TRBV11-2, the J call TRBJ1-4, with TRBD1 matching over 7 bases. This CDR3 is built from 15 residues. V lost 4 bases and J lost 2; bases outside the gene matches: 4. Germline V gene data show CDR1 as SGHAT and CDR2 as FQNNGV. The CDR3 nucleotides read TGTGCCAGCAGCTCCCAGGGGGTGACTAATGAAAAACTGTTTTTT. Translation: CASSSQGVTNEKLFF.

The chain couples TRBV6-5 to TRBJ1-5, with D perhaps TRBD1 (5 bases). The CDR3 covers 13 residues. Germline loops: CDR1 MNHEY, CDR2 SVGAGI. V was trimmed by 10 bases and J by 5 bases, leaving 15 bases between them. As DNA, the CDR3 is TGTGCCACCCACCGGACAAGCCATCAGCCCCAGCATTTT. This sequence encodes CATHRTSHQPQHF.

The V gene is TRBV24-1, the J gene TRBJ2-3, with TRBD2 as a possible D gene (5 bases). V was shortened by 0 bases and J by 4 bases, with 7 bases between the two germline ends. Germline assignment: CDR1 KGHDR and CDR2 SFDVKD. This CDR3 is built from 14 residues. The CDR3 DNA sequence: TGTGCCACCAGTGATTTGCGGGGTCCAGATACGCAGTATTTT. Translating it yields CATSDLRGPDTQYF.